The clone carrying this T cell receptor (beta chain) was picked up a small number of times. Its antigen is currently unknown. CDR1 and CDR2 (germline): LGHDT, YNNKEL (reference sequence). Trimming took 5 bases from V and 5 from J; bases not matched to a gene: 7. The CDR3 totals 15 residues. The data derive from a study of T-cell memory formation after mild COVID-19. Study-level points and caveats: CD4/CD8 balance held among clones contracting day 15 to 85, and later expanders leaned CD4+. For contracting clones, CD4+ ones sat mainly in CM and EM, CD8+ in EMRA. Some clones that responded turned up in pre-infection memory, which suggests that cross-reactive memory joined in.

Sample barcodes and UMIs were carried by the TCR alpha and TCR beta cDNA libraries that 5'RACE generated with constant-segment primers. TCRdb re-derived calls from the 5' RACE reads in MiXCR, one entry per CDR3 protein. The sample lists under 250,000 distinct CDR3 sequences, approximately 15% seen once, with more than 2% in the top ten. The chain has TRBV3-1 and TRBJ2-2; 8 nucleotides agree with TRBD1. Sequenced material: PBMCs or a T cell subset sorted from them (not recorded which). The sequence was collected from an adult woman who had mild COVID-19 (a few samples of this study predate the infection). Cell type and time point are not known. CDR3 coding DNA: TGTGCCAGCAGCTATGGGACAGGATATACCGGGGAGCTGTTTTTT. It translates to CASSYGTGYTGELFF.